This T cell receptor (beta chain) was recorded in a study of blood T cell repertoires in COVID-19. As for the study in general: Sites in the United States, Italy and Spain provided acute and convalescent COVID-19 samples. The analysed material was cDNA or gDNA that came from T cells, B-cell-depleted T cells, or PBMCs.

Participant ages covered roughly 18 to 90 years across about two dozen US areas. Assignment of participants to cohorts was predicated upon participant-reported clinical history. This clone was seen once. The CDR3 covers 13 residues. The germline V gene has CDR1 MNHEY and CDR2 SVGAGI. V was pared by 7 bases and J by 2 bases, with 11 bases between. Sequenced by immunoSEQ multiplex PCR; TCRdb stores in-frame clones only, minus some. The sample comprises some 250,000 clones, roughly nine tenths of which are singletons, and 1.2% rests with the top ten. Material for sequencing was PBMCs or T cells enriched from blood (not recorded which). This TCR was recovered from a human donor in a cohort exposed to, infected with or recovered from COVID-19 (not recorded which). The donor label of this sample is uncertain. This chain uses TRBV6-5 with TRBJ1-1; the D is unclear. The DNA for the CDR3 is TGTGCCAGCAACAAGGAGCCCAACACTGAAGCTTTCTTT. Protein product: CASNKEPNTEAFF.